This entry lists 13 T cell receptor beta chains sequenced from one sample in a study of cytomegalovirus exposure and HLA in healthy donors. Researchers ran the PCR with 60 Vbeta and 13 Jbeta primers. Sequencing used immunoSEQ multiplex PCR; TCRdb keeps in-frame clones, though not all of them. The profile covers roughly 220,000 clones, with roughly three quarters appearing a single time and around 1.7% taken by the ten largest. Sequenced input: PBMCs. These receptors came from a man aged 50-59 years in good health and CMV-seronegative.

J is TRBJ1-1 and V is TRBV27; D may be TRBD1 (6 bases). Trimming took off 4 bases at V and 4 bases at J, with 19 bases between the two ends. This CDR3 region has 16 residues. Germline-derived CDR1 and CDR2 are MNHEY and SMNVEV (reference sequence). CDR3 nucleotides: TGTGCCAGCAGTTCTGACTTGAGGGGGGGGAGCACTGAAGCTTTCTTT. As protein: CASSSDLRGGSTEAFF.

The V gene is TRBV27, the J gene TRBJ2-7; TRBD1 is a possible D gene (5 bases). Germline V gene lookup returns CDR1 MNHEY and CDR2 SMNVEV (reference sequence). There are 14 residues in the CDR3. Trimming took 6 bases from V and 1 from J, leaving 13 bases between them. CDR3 bases: TGTGCCAGCAGAGACATGACAGATTCCTACGAGCAGTACTTC. Translating gives CASRDMTDSYEQYF.

V usage is TRBV6-1 and J usage is TRBJ2-3, with TRBD2 matching over 8 bases. Germline loops: CDR1 MNHNS, CDR2 SASEGT. J gave up 5 bases and V 2 bases, and 15 bases lay outside the gene matches. The CDR3 sequence is 18 residues long. CDR3 sequence: CASSEMSSGTRNLDTQYF. As DNA, the CDR3 is TGTGCCAGCAGTGAAATGTCGTCAGGGACTAGGAACCTAGATACGCAGTATTTT.

This chain uses TRBV6-5 with TRBJ1-2; a possible D gene is TRBD1 (6 bases). The length of the CDR3 is 14 residues. CDR1 MNHEY and CDR2 SVGAGI come from the germline V gene. V dropped 2 bases and J dropped 4 bases, with 11 bases sitting between them. CDR3 region: CASSYTGYFYGYTF. The CDR3 nucleotides are TGTGCCAGCAGTTACACAGGGTACTTCTATGGCTACACCTTC.

The chain links TRBV29-1 to TRBJ1-2; 7 bases are shared with TRBD1. V was clipped by 3 bases and J by 5 bases; unmatched bases: 6. The germline V gene encodes CDR1 SQVTM and CDR2 ANQGSEA. This CDR3 contains 13 residues. In nucleotides, the CDR3 is TGCAGCGTTGAGGGCAGGGGGTCGTATGGCTACACCTTC. This codes for CSVEGRGSYGYTF.

This chain joins TRBV19 and TRBJ2-7, with 9 positions matching TRBD1. The J segment lost 2 bases and the V segment lost 0 bases, leaving 2 bases of the junction unmatched. Looked up from germline, CDR1 is LNHDA and CDR2 is SQIVND (reference sequence). The CDR3 length is 15 residues. The CDR3: CASSIDGDRAYEQYF. CDR3 bases: TGTGCCAGTAGTATAGATGGGGACAGGGCCTACGAGCAGTACTTC.

This clone was observed a few times. CDR3 in DNA: TGTGCCTGGAGTGTATCCAGACCCCTCCACTTT. Its translation is CAWSVSRPLHF. V usage is TRBV30 and J usage is TRBJ1-6, with D unclear. The V end lost 0 bases, the J end lost 12 bases, and 6 bases lay between the germline ends. The CDR3 has 11 amino acids. Germline CDR1 GTSNPN, CDR2 SVGIG (reference sequence). The variable domain in full, with the rest retrieved from reference TRBV30 and TRBJ1-6, is SQTIHQWPATLVQPVGSPLSLECTVEGTSNPNLYWYRQAAGRGLQLLFYSVGIGQISSEVPQNLSASRPQDRQFILSSKKLLLSDSGFYLCAWSVSRPLHFGNGTRLTVT.

There are a few counts of this clone. One end of the junction does not line up with germline, which may come from a read error. The chain links TRBV25-1 to TRBJ1-2, with TRBD1 matching 7 bases. From germline, CDR1 is MGHDK and CDR2 SYGVNS. This CDR3 region has 11 residues. As DNA, the CDR3 is TGTGCCAGCAGTGAATTGGCGGGACAGAGCTTC. Its protein is CASSELAGQSF.

The CDR3 here is CASGYSGEKLFF. The DNA of the CDR3 is TGTGCTAGTGGTTATAGCGGTGAAAAACTGTTTTTT. V and J are TRBV12-5 and TRBJ1-4; the D is unclear. Per germline, CDR1 LGHNT and CDR2 FRNRAP. V lost 4 bases and J lost 7, with 7 bases in between. CDR3 size: 12 residues.

The J gene is TRBJ2-2, the V gene TRBV9; TRBD2 matches at 7 bases. This CDR3 region has 14 residues. V shed 2 bases and J 8 bases; nucleotides not matched to a gene: 6. Germline V gene data show CDR1 as SGDLS and CDR2 as YYNGEE. The CDR3 nucleotides are TGTGCCAGCAGCGTCGTACCAGCGGGAGGGGAGCTGTTTTTT. Amino acid sequence: CASSVVPAGGELFF.

The chain couples TRBV9 to TRBJ2-5; D perhaps matches TRBD2 (7 bases). The CDR3 has 15 amino acids. Germline CDR1 and CDR2: SGDLS and YYNGEE. V gave up 3 bases and J gave up 3 bases, with 15 bases separating them. Here the CDR3 reads CASSESGTNKETQYF. DNA of the CDR3: TGTGCCAGCAGCGAGAGCGGGACAAACAAAGAGACCCAGTACTTC.

The chain carries TRBV30 and TRBJ2-3; D gene ambiguous. The CDR3 runs to 14 residues. Trimming cost V 1 base and J 5 bases, with 13 bases left between them. Germline V CDR1 and CDR2: GTSNPN, SVGIG (reference sequence). The CDR3 coding sequence is TGTGCCTGGAGTGCAAAAGCGAAAGGAGATACGCAGTATTTT. Protein sequence: CAWSAKAKGDTQYF. Combining the CDR3 with reference TRBV30 and TRBJ2-3 gives the whole variable domain SQTIHQWPATLVQPVGSPLSLECTVEGTSNPNLYWYRQAAGRGLQLLFYSVGIGQISSEVPQNLSASRPQDRQFILSSKKLLLSDSGFYLCAWSAKAKGDTQYFGPGTRLTVL.

The count of this clone is one. J is TRBJ2-7 and V is TRBV5-1, with 11 bases aligning to TRBD1. V shed 4 bases and J 4 bases; nucleotides not matched to a gene: 4. The CDR3 is 14 amino acids. Per germline, CDR1 SGHRS and CDR2 YFSETQ. DNA of the CDR3: TGCGCCAGCAGCCAGGACAGGGGGCAGTACGAGCAGTACTTC. Translation: CASSQDRGQYEQYF.